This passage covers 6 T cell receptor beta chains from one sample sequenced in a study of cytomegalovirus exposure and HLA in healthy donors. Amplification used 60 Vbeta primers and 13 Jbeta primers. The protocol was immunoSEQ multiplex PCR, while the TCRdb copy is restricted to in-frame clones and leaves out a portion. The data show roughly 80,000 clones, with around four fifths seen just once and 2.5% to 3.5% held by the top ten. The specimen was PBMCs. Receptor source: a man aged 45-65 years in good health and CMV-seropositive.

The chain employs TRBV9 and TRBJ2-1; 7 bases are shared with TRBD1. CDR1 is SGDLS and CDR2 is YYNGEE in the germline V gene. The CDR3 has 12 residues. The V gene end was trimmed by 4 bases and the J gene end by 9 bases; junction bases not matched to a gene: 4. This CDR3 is CASSPQGSEQFF. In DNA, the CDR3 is TGTGCCAGCAGCCCACAGGGGTCTGAGCAGTTCTTC.

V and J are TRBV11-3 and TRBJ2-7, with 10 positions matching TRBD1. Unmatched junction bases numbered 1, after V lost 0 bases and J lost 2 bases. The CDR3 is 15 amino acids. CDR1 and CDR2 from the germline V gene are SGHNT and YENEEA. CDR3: CASSLEGTGAYEQYF. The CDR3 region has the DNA TGTGCCAGCAGCTTAGAAGGGACAGGGGCCTACGAGCAGTACTTC. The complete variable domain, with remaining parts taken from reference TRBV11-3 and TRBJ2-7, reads EAGVVQSPRYKIIEKKQPVAFWCNPISGHNTLYWYLQNLGQGPELLIRYENEEAVDDSQLPKDRFSAERLKGVDSTLKIQPAELGDSAVYLCASSLEGTGAYEQYFGPGTRLTVT.

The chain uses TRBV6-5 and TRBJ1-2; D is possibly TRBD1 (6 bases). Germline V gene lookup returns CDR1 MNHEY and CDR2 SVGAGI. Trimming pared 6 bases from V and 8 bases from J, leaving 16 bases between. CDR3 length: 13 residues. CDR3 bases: TGTGCCAGCAGCCACAGGGAATCGGGGGGCTACACCTTC. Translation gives CASSHRESGGYTF.

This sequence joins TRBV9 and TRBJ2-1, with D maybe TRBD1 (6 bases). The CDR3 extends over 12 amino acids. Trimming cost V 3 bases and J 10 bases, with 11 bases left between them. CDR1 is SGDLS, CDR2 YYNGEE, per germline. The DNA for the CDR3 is TGTGCCAGCAGCGGAGACCAGGGGGAGCAGTTCTTC. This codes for CASSGDQGEQFF.

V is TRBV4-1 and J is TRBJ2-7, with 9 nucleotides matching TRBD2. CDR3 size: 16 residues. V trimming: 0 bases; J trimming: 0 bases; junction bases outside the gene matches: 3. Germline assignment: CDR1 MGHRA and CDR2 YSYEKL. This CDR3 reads CASSQDPSGISYEQYF. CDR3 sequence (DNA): TGCGCCAGCAGCCAAGATCCTAGCGGGATCTCCTACGAGCAGTACTTC.

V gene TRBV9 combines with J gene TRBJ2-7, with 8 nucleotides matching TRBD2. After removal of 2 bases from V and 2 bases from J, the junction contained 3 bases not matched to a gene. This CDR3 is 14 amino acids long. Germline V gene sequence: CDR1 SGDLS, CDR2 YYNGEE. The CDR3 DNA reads TGTGCCAGCAGCGTCGGGGGACTAGCCTACGAGCAGTACTTC. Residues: CASSVGGLAYEQYF.